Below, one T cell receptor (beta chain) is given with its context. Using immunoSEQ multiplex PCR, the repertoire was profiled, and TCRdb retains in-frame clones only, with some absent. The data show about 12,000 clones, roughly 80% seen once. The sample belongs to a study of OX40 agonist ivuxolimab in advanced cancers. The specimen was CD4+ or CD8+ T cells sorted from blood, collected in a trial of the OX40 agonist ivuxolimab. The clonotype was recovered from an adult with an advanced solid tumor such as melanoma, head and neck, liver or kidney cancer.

Here the CDR3 DNA reads TGTGCCAGCAGTTTATCGGTTTCGACAGGGAACTATGGCTACACCTTC. This gives the protein CASSLSVSTGNYGYTF. The chain combines TRBV6-7 with TRBJ1-2, with 7 bases fitting TRBD1. TRBV6-7 is annotated as an ORF whose role is uncertain. This CDR3 is 16 amino acids long. V lost 4 bases and J lost 2; bases outside the gene matches: 10.